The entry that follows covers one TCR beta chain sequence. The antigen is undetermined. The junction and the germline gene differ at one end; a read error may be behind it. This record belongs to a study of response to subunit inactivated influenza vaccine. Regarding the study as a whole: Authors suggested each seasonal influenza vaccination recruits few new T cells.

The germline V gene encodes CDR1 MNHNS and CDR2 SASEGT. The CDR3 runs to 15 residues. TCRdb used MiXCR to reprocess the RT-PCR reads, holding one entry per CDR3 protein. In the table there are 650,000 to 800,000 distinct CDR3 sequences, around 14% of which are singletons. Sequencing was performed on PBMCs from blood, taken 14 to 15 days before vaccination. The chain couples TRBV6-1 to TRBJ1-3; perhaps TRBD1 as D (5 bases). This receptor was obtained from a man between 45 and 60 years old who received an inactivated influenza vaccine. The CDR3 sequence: CATSEFRGPGNTIYF. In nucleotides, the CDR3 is TGTGCCACCAGTGAATTTAGGGGTCCTGGAAACACCATATATTTT.